These 5 T cell receptor beta chains were sequenced from one sample in a study of blood T cell repertoires in COVID-19. This table comes from immunoSEQ multiplex PCR, and its TCRdb copy is limited to in-frame clones, with some not included. The sample yields roughly 100,000 clones, about 89% seen once. Sample: peripheral blood. Receptors were obtained from a human donor in a cohort sampled during active COVID-19.

The chain couples TRBV18 to TRBJ2-5; possible D gene TRBD1, 6 bases. In germline, CDR1 is KGHSH, CDR2 LQKENI. CDR3 size: 15 residues. V was cut by 5 bases and J by 5 bases, with 18 bases left in between. CDR3 nucleotides: TGTGCCAGCTCAATAGGAGGACAGCCTGGGGAGACCCAGTACTTC. Its protein is CASSIGGQPGETQYF.

This chain joins TRBV7-2 and TRBJ1-1; D may be TRBD1 (6 bases). Trimming cost V 5 bases and J 5 bases, with 18 bases left between them. CDR1 is SGHTA, CDR2 FQGNSA, per germline. The CDR3 spans 15 residues. The CDR3 here is CASSRGHLQGTEAFF. For the CDR3, the DNA is TGTGCCAGCAGCCGGGGACATCTACAAGGAACTGAAGCTTTCTTT.

In nucleotides, the CDR3 is TGTGCCAGCAGCCAAGACCTTGTGACAGGGGTTCGAGAGACCCAGTACTTC. Encoded protein: CASSQDLVTGVRETQYF. The chain links TRBV3-1 (or the pseudogene TRBV3-2) to TRBJ2-5; 8 bases match TRBD1. Germline-derived CDR1 and CDR2 are LGHDT and YNNKEL (reference sequence). This CDR3 comprises 17 residues. The J segment lost 4 bases and the V segment lost 0 bases, leaving 10 bases of the junction unmatched.

The V and J genes are TRBV6-5 and TRBJ1-3, with TRBD1 identical over 7 bases. The CDR3 sequence is 13 residues long. V lost 6 bases, J lost 8 bases, and 7 bases stayed unmatched. Germline values: CDR1 MNHEY, CDR2 SVGAGI. CDR3 nucleotide sequence: TGTGCCAGCAGATCTGGACAGGATGACACCATATATTTT. Protein: CASRSGQDDTIYF.

This clone is a singleton in its sample. CDR3 nucleotides: TGTGCCAGCAGCTCTGGGACTAGCGGGATGACAGATACGCAGTATTTT. It encodes CASSSGTSGMTDTQYF. The gene calls are TRBV7-3 and TRBJ2-3; 13 bases match TRBD2. Germline loops: CDR1 SGHTA, CDR2 FQGTGA. The ends lost 4 bases at V and 3 bases at J; junction bases unmatched: 4. The CDR3 covers 16 residues.